Presented here are 23 T cell receptor beta chains from one specimen sequenced in a study of T cell repertoires in ileal Crohn's disease. Generated by immunoSEQ multiplex PCR, the TCRdb table keeps only in-frame clones and is missing some. The table records 15,000 to 20,000 clones, about three quarters of them present only once. Time point noted: neoterminal ileum biopsy at postoperative endoscopy, about 6 months after surgery. Sequencing input: ileal tissue. The receptors originated from an adult with Crohn's disease.

The V call is TRBV6-5, the J call TRBJ2-3; D perhaps matches TRBD2 (6 bases). Germline loops: CDR1 MNHEY, CDR2 SVGAGI. The CDR3 has 14 amino acids. V gave up 5 bases and J gave up 0 bases, with 9 bases separating them. In DNA form, the CDR3 reads TGTGCCAGCAGTCGCGGGACTAGCACAGATACGCAGTATTTT. Encoded protein: CASSRGTSTDTQYF.

The rearrangement joins TRBV11-2 to TRBJ1-1; 8 nucleotides match TRBD1. The CDR3 consists of 14 residues. V trimming: 5 bases; J trimming: 5 bases; junction bases outside the gene matches: 7. Germline values: CDR1 SGHAT, CDR2 FQNNGV. CDR3 in amino acids: CASSPDRGGTEAFF. The CDR3 coding sequence is TGTGCCAGCAGCCCCGACAGGGGTGGAACTGAAGCTTTCTTT.

The J gene is TRBJ2-7, the V gene TRBV6-6; a weak D match, TRBD1 (5 bases). Looked up from germline, CDR1 is MNHNY and CDR2 is SVGAGI (reference sequence). V lost 2 bases and J lost 2, with 10 bases in between. This CDR3 region has 14 residues. DNA of the CDR3: TGTGCCAGCAGTTACGGGCAGGGTCCCTACGAGCAGTACTTC. As protein: CASSYGQGPYEQYF.

The rearrangement joins TRBV4-1 to TRBJ1-2; the D is unclear. This CDR3 has 16 amino acids. V was clipped by 4 bases and J by 5 bases, with 20 bases between them. CDR1 is MGHRA and CDR2 is YSYEKL in the germline V gene. DNA of the CDR3: TGCGCCAGCAGCCCGCCCCCGAGTGCGGAACTTTATGGCTACACCTTC. Amino acids: CASSPPPSAELYGYTF.

J is TRBJ1-5 and V is TRBV6-1, with unresolved D. V was clipped by 3 bases and J by 2 bases, with 11 bases between them. This CDR3 spans 15 amino acids. Germline assignment: CDR1 MNHNS and CDR2 SASEGT. CDR3 DNA: TGTGCCAGCAGTGAGGCACCGCGGGGCAATCAGCCCCAGCATTTT. Encoded protein: CASSEAPRGNQPQHF.

The chain links TRBV27 to TRBJ1-1; D not certain. Deletions cut 6 bases from V and 2 bases from J, with 13 bases between. Germline CDR1 MNHEY, CDR2 SMNVEV (reference sequence). This CDR3 has 14 residues. CDR3 DNA: TGTGCCAGCAGGGGCTCCATGTTAAACACTGAAGCTTTCTTT. The encoded protein is CASRGSMLNTEAFF.

V gene TRBV7-3 combines with J gene TRBJ2-7; weak D call: TRBD2 (6 bases). Germline assignment: CDR1 SGHTA and CDR2 FQGTGA. The CDR3 loop spans 15 amino acids. The germline V and J ends were trimmed by 1 base and 2 bases, with 12 bases remaining between them. CDR3 protein: CASSLMPGEAYEQYF. In DNA, the CDR3 is TGTGCCAGCAGCTTAATGCCGGGAGAGGCCTACGAGCAGTACTTC. The variable domain in full, with the rest retrieved from reference TRBV7-3 and TRBJ2-7, is GAGVSQTPSNKVTEKGKYVELRCDPISGHTALYWYRQSLGQGPEFLIYFQGTGAADDSGLPNDRFFAVRPEGSVSTLKIQRTERGDSAVYLCASSLMPGEAYEQYFGPGTRLTVT.

The chain employs TRBV30 and TRBJ1-4; no clear D. Per the germline V gene, CDR1 is GTSNPN and CDR2 is SVGIG (reference sequence). V was trimmed by 2 bases and J by 6 bases, leaving 10 bases between them. CDR3 size: 13 residues. CDR3 residues: CAWSRDNYEKLFF. DNA of the CDR3: TGTGCCTGGAGTCGGGATAACTATGAAAAACTGTTTTTT. The full variable domain, in which reference TRBV30 and TRBJ1-4 provide the parts outside the CDR3, is SQTIHQWPATLVQPVGSPLSLECTVEGTSNPNLYWYRQAAGRGLQLLFYSVGIGQISSEVPQNLSASRPQDRQFILSSKKLLLSDSGFYLCAWSRDNYEKLFFGSGTQLSVL.

This chain links TRBV2 with TRBJ1-1, with D possibly TRBD1 on 5 matching bases. V was trimmed by 3 bases and J by 10 bases, leaving 12 bases between them. Germline CDR1 SNHLY, CDR2 FYNNEI. The CDR3 length is 12 residues. In nucleotides, the CDR3 is TGTGCCAGCAGTGAGGGGGGAAAGAGAGCTTTCTTT. Amino acids: CASSEGGKRAFF.

The chain links TRBV2 to TRBJ1-2, with D unclear. Per the germline V gene, CDR1 is SNHLY and CDR2 is FYNNEI. The V end lost 5 bases, the J end lost 4 bases, and 17 bases lay between the germline ends. The CDR3 is 15 residues long. CDR3 sequence reads: CASSLRGSLPYGYTF. The CDR3 DNA sequence: TGTGCCAGCAGTCTCCGGGGAAGCCTGCCCTATGGCTACACCTTC.

This chain connects TRBV6-5 to TRBJ1-5, with D unresolved. The CDR3 has 13 residues. The V end lost 2 bases, the J end lost 4 bases, and 6 bases lay between the germline ends. Germline-derived CDR1 and CDR2 are MNHEY and SVGAGI. Here the CDR3 reads CASSYVRNQPQHF. Written as DNA, the CDR3 is TGTGCCAGCAGTTACGTCAGGAATCAGCCCCAGCATTTT.

This clone was seen a few times. This chain links TRBV5-6 with TRBJ2-7; the D is unclear. V shed 4 bases and J shed 2 bases, with 22 bases lying between them. This CDR3 has 17 amino acids. Germline V gene lookup returns CDR1 SGHDT and CDR2 YYEEEE. Here the CDR3 DNA reads TGTGCCAGCAGCACCCGCTCGACATTTGCCGTTACCTACGAGCAGTACTTC. Protein sequence: CASSTRSTFAVTYEQYF.

V is TRBV15 and J is TRBJ2-5; a possible D gene is TRBD2 (6 bases). V was clipped by 4 bases and J by 4 bases, with 10 bases between them. The CDR3 spans 13 residues. Germline CDR1 reads LNHNV; CDR2 reads YYDKDF (reference sequence). The CDR3 region has the DNA TGTGCCACCAGCACCACTAGCCCAGAGACCCAGTACTTC. It is translated as CATSTTSPETQYF. Full variable domain (outside the CDR3, taken from reference TRBV15 and TRBJ2-5): DAMVIQNPRYQVTQFGKPVTLSCSQTLNHNVMYWYQQKSSQAPKLLFHYYDKDFNNEADTPDNFQSRRPNTSFCFLDIRSPGLGDTAMYLCATSTTSPETQYFGPGTRLLVL.

This chain links TRBV2 with TRBJ1-1, with D possibly matching TRBD1 (6 bases). The CDR3 extends over 14 amino acids. V was cut by 1 base and J by 5 bases, with 11 bases left in between. Germline V gives CDR1 SNHLY, CDR2 FYNNEI. The CDR3 coding sequence is TGTGCCAGCAGTGAAGAGGGGGGGAGGACTGAAGCTTTCTTT. It yields the protein CASSEEGGRTEAFF.

DNA of the CDR3: TGTGCCAGCAGGCCAGCGGGCGTAAACATTCAGTACTTC. It is translated as CASRPAGVNIQYF. J is TRBJ2-4 and V is TRBV27, with a weak D call TRBD2 (6 bases). With 6 bases removed from V and 6 bases from J, the gap between germline ends came to 12 bases. CDR3 length equals 13 residues. Germline V gene lookup returns CDR1 MNHEY and CDR2 SMNVEV (reference sequence).

This clone has only a few counts. V is TRBV30 and J is TRBJ1-3; TRBD1 agrees at 8 bases. This CDR3 has 15 amino acids. The V segment lost 1 base and the J segment 3 bases; nucleotides outside the gene matches: 5. Looked up from germline, CDR1 is GTSNPN and CDR2 is SVGIG (reference sequence). The CDR3 is CAWSARTGLGNTIYF. The CDR3 nucleotides are TGTGCCTGGAGTGCTCGGACAGGGCTTGGAAACACCATATATTTT.

This clone was picked up a small number of times. This chain links TRBV6-5 with TRBJ2-7; the match to TRBD2 covers 9 bases. This CDR3 spans 14 amino acids. CDR1 and CDR2 (germline): MNHEY, SVGAGI. CDR3 sequence: CATVRASGNSEQYF. CDR3 DNA sequence: TGTGCTACCGTCAGGGCTAGCGGGAACTCCGAGCAGTACTTC.

The chain uses TRBV15 and TRBJ2-1; D is undetermined. CDR1 and CDR2 from the germline V gene are LNHNV and YYDKDF (reference sequence). CDR3 length: 12 amino acids. With 8 bases removed from V and 1 base from J, the gap between germline ends came to 6 bases. The CDR3, as DNA: TGTGCCACCGGCGGTTCCTACAATGAGCAGTTCTTC. The encoded protein is CATGGSYNEQFF.

The rearrangement joins TRBV15 to TRBJ2-7; D might be TRBD2 (5 bases). CDR3 length equals 14 residues. The germline CDR1 and CDR2 sequences are LNHNV and YYDKDF (reference sequence). V was shortened by 5 bases and J by 3 bases, with 14 bases between the two germline ends. For the CDR3, the DNA is TGTGCCACCAGCTGGGGTCTGGGAGTCTACGAGCAGTACTTC. It encodes CATSWGLGVYEQYF.

This clone has more than one count but fewer than ten. The chain couples TRBV6-5 to TRBJ2-3; 9 positions agree with TRBD1. In germline, CDR1 is MNHEY, CDR2 SVGAGI. V was clipped by 9 bases and J by 1 base; unmatched bases: 8. CDR3 size: 15 residues. The CDR3 DNA sequence: TGTGCCAGTTCGGACAGGGGAGGTGGCACAGATACGCAGTATTTT. Protein product: CASSDRGGGTDTQYF.

This chain connects TRBV29-1 to TRBJ1-5, with a weak D call TRBD1 (5 bases). Germline V gives CDR1 SQVTM, CDR2 ANQGSEA. The CDR3 is made up of 12 amino acids. V was shortened by 5 bases and J by 2 bases, with 7 bases between the two germline ends. Written as DNA, the CDR3 is TGCAGCGTTAAGACAGGCAATCAGCCCCAGCATTTT. Residues: CSVKTGNQPQHF.

The CDR3 DNA reads TGTGCCAGCAGTGAGGGCTTTCGGGGGGTCCAGTACTTC. This codes for CASSEGFRGVQYF. The chain recombines TRBV2 with TRBJ2-5; 7 bases line up with TRBD2. This CDR3 spans 13 amino acids. After removal of 3 bases from V and 10 bases from J, the junction contained 8 bases not matched to a gene. CDR1 is SNHLY and CDR2 is FYNNEI in the germline V gene.

V usage is TRBV19 and J usage is TRBJ2-2; no clear D gene. Germline values: CDR1 LNHDA, CDR2 SQIVND (reference sequence). V shed 3 bases and J shed 2 bases, with 4 bases lying between them. CDR3 length: 13 amino acids. CDR3 loop: CASSIYNTGELFF. CDR3 bases: TGTGCCAGTAGTATCTACAACACCGGGGAGCTGTTTTTT.